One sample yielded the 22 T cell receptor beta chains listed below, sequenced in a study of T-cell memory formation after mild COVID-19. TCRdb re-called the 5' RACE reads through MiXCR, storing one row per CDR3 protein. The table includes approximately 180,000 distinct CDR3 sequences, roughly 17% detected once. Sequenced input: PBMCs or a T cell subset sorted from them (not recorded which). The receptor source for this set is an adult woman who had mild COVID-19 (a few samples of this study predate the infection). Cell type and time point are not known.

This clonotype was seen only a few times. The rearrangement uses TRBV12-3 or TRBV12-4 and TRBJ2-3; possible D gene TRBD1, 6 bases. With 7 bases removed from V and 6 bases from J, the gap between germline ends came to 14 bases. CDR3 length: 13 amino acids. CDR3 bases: TGTGCCAGCACCCCGAAGGGGGTGGATACGCAGTATTTT. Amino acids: CASTPKGVDTQYF.

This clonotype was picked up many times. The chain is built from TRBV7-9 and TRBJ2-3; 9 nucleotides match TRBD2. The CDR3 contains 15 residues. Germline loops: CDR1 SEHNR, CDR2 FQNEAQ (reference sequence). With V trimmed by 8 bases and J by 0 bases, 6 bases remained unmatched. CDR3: CASGLAGPSTDTQYF. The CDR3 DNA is TGTGCCAGCGGTCTAGCGGGGCCCAGCACAGATACGCAGTATTTT.

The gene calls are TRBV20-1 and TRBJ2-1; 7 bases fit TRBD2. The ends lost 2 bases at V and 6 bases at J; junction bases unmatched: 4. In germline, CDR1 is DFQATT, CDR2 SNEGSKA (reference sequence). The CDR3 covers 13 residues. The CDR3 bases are TGCAGTGCTAGAAGTCCTAGCGGCAATGAGCAGTTCTTC. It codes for CSARSPSGNEQFF.

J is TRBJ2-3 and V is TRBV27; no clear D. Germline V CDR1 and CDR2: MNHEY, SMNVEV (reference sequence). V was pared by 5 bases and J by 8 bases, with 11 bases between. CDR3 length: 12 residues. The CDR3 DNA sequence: TGTGCCAGCAGTCCGGGCCTGACTACGCAGTATTTT. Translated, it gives CASSPGLTTQYF.

CDR3 sequence (DNA): TGTGCCAGCAGCTACGCTAGCGGTTTCACCTACAATGAGCAGTTCTTC. This gives the protein CASSYASGFTYNEQFF. The V and J genes are TRBV7-6 and TRBJ2-1; 7 nucleotides match TRBD2. This CDR3 comprises 16 residues. The germline V gene has CDR1 SGHVS and CDR2 FNYEAQ. The ends lost 4 bases at V and 2 bases at J; junction bases unmatched: 8.

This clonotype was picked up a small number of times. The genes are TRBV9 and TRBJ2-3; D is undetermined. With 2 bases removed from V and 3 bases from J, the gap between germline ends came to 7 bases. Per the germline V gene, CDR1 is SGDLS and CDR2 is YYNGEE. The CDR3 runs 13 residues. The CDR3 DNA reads TGTGCCAGCAGCGTGGACGGGACAGATACGCAGTATTTT. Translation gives CASSVDGTDTQYF.

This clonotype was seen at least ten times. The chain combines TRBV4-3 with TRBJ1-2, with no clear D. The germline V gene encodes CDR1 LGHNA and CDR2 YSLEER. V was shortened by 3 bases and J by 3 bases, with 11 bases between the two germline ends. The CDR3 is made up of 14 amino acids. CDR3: CASSQDTAHYGYTF. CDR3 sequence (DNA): TGCGCCAGCAGCCAGGATACGGCCCACTATGGCTACACCTTC.

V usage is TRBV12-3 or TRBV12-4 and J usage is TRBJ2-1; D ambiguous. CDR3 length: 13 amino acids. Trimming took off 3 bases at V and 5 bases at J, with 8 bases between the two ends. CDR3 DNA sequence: TGTGCCAGCAGTTTCATGGCAAACAATGAGCAGTTCTTC. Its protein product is CASSFMANNEQFF.

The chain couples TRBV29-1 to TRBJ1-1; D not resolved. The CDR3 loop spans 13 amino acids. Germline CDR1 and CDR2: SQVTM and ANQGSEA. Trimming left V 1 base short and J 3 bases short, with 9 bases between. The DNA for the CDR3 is TGCAGCGTTGAAGTCAGCTTGGACACTGAAGCTTTCTTT. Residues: CSVEVSLDTEAFF.

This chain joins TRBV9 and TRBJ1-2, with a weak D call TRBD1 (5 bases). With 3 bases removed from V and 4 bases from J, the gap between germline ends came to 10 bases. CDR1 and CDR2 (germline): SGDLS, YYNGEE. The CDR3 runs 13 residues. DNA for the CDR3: TGTGCCAGCAGCGGAAGGCAGGGCTATGGCTACACCTTC. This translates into CASSGRQGYGYTF. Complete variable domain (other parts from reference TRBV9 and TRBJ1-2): DSGVTQTPKHLITATGQRVTLRCSPRSGDLSVYWYQQSLDQGLQFLIQYYNGEERAKGNILERFSAQQFPDLHSELNLSSLELGDSALYFCASSGRQGYGYTFGSGTRLTVV.

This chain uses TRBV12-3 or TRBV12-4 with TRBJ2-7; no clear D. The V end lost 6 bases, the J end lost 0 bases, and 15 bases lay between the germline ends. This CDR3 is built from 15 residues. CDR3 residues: CASSSETWSSYEQYF. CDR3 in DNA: TGTGCCAGCAGCTCCGAGACCTGGAGCTCCTACGAGCAGTACTTC.

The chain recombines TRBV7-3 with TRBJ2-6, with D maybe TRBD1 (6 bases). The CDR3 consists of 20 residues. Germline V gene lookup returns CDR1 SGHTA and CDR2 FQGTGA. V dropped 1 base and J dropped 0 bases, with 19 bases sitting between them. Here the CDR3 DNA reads TGTGCCAGCAGCTTAAGGCGTGGGGGCGCAGGAGACTCTGGGGCCAACGTCCTGACTTTC. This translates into CASSLRRGGAGDSGANVLTF. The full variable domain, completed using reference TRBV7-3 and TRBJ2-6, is GAGVSQTPSNKVTEKGKYVELRCDPISGHTALYWYRQSLGQGPEFLIYFQGTGAADDSGLPNDRFFAVRPEGSVSTLKIQRTERGDSAVYLCASSLRRGGAGDSGANVLTFGAGSRLTVL.

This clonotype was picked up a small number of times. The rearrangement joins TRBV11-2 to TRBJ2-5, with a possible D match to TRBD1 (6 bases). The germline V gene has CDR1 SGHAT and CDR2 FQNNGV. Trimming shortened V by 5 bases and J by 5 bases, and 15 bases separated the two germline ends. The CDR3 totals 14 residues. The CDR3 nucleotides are TGTGCCAGCAGCCTCCGGACAGCCTGGGAGACCCAGTACTTC. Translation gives CASSLRTAWETQYF.

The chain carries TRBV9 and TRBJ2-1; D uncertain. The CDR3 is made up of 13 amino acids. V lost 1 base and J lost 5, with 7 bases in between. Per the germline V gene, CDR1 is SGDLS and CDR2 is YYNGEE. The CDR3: CASSVSGDNEQFF. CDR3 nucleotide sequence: TGTGCCAGCAGCGTAAGTGGAGACAATGAGCAGTTCTTC.

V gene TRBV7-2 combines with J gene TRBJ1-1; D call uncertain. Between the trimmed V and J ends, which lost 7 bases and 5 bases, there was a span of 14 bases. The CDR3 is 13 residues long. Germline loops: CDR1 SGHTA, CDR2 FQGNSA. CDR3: CASTNSGRTEAFF. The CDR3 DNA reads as TGTGCCAGCACCAACTCGGGTCGGACTGAAGCTTTCTTT.

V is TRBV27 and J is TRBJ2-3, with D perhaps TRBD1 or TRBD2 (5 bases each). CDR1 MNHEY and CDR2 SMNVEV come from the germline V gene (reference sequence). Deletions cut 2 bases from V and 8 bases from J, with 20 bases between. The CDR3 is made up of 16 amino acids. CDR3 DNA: TGTGCCAGCAGTTTAACAGGACCGACGGGGATTAGTACGCAGTATTTT. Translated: CASSLTGPTGISTQYF.

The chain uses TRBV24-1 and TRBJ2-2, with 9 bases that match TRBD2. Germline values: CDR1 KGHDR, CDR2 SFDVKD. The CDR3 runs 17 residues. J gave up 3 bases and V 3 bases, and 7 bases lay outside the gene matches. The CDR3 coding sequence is TGTGCCACCAGTGATCCGGGACTAGCCGGGTACACCGGGGAGCTGTTTTTT. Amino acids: CATSDPGLAGYTGELFF.

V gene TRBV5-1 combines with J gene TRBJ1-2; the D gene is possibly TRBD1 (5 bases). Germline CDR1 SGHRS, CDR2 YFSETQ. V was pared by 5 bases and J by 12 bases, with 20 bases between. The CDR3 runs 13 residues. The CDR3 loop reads CASRSDVGHLHTF. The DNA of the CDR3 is TGCGCCAGCAGATCAGACGTAGGACACCTCCACACCTTC.

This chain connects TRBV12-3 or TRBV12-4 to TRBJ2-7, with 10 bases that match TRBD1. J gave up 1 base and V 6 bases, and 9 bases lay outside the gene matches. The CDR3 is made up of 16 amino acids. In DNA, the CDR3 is TGTGCCAGCAGGGGAGGGGGACAGGGGAAGTCCTACGAGCAGTACTTC. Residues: CASRGGGQGKSYEQYF.

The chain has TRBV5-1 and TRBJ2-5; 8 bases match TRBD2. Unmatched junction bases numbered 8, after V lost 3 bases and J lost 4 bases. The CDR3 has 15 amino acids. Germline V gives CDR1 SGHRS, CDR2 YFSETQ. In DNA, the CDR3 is TGCGCCAGCAGCTCAAAGCGGGGGACCCGAGAGACCCAGTACTTC. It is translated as CASSSKRGTRETQYF. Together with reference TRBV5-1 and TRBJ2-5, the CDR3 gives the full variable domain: KAGVTQTPRYLIKTRGQQVTLSCSPISGHRSVSWYQQTPGQGLQFLFEYFSETQRNKGNFPGRFSGRQFSNSRSEMNVSTLELGDSALYLCASSSKRGTRETQYFGPGTRLLVL.

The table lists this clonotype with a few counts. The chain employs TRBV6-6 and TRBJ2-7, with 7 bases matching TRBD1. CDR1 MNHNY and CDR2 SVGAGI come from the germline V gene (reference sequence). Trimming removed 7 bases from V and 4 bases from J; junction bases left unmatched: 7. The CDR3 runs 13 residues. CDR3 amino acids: CASTLGTVYEQYF. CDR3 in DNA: TGTGCCAGCACCTTAGGGACAGTATACGAGCAGTACTTC.

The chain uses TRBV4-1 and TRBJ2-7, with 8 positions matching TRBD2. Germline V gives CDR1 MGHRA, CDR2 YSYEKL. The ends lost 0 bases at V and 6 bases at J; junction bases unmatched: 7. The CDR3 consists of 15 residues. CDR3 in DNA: TGCGCCAGCAGCCAAGAACGGGGGGGCCTTTCCGAGCAGTACTTC. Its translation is CASSQERGGLSEQYF.